This TCR beta chain was recovered during a study of blood T cell repertoires in COVID-19. Study in general: Some COVID-19 samples were acute and others convalescent; all came from the United States, Italy and Spain. Sources were T cells, B-cell-depleted T cells, or PBMCs; the material itself was cDNA or gDNA.

In germline, CDR1 is SGHTA, CDR2 FQGNSA. The CDR3 is 17 amino acids. Trimming cost V 1 base and J 5 bases; bases outside gene matches: 8. Those enrolled in Seattle joined during active infection and were followed longitudinally afterward. Original analysis: Reference gene primer amplification gave estimated nucleated cell counts. Using immunoSEQ multiplex PCR, the repertoire was profiled, and TCRdb retains in-frame clones only, with some absent. Clone size and the V and J calls come from that table; the DNA yielded D and trimming. This table holds more than 200,000 clones, around 87% found once. This clone showed up just once.

The J gene is TRBJ2-2, the V gene TRBV7-2, with TRBD2 identical over 9 bases. This sequence was found in a woman in her forties or fifties with COVID-19, enrolled during active disease. Sequencing was done on a sample of peripheral blood. The CDR3 sequence: CASSLGPSGVGTGELFF. CDR3 sequence (DNA): TGTGCCAGCAGCTTAGGGCCTAGCGGGGTGGGGACCGGGGAGCTGTTTTTT.